The source of this T cell receptor beta chain is a study of STAT3 mutations in large granular lymphocyte leukemia. As for the study in general: Canonical activating STAT3 mutations were detected in roughly half of the longitudinally sequenced T-LGLL patients. Study findings and constraints: Every T-cell large granular lymphocyte leukemia patient had at least one immunodominant TCR beta clonotype. In some patients, a small highly pathogenic clone possibly went undetected.

As concerns this clone: Its matching antigen is unknown.

The CDR3 is 19 residues long. V lost 0 bases to trimming and J lost 2 bases; unmatched junction nucleotides: 10. The germline V gene has CDR1 LGHNA and CDR2 YNFKEQ. Each sample's TCRbeta library yielded on average approximately 41,000 productive templates. Assay: immunoSEQ multiplex PCR; the TCRdb copy retains only in-frame clones and omits some. The sample yields over 10,000 clones, roughly 80% seen once. This rearrangement joins TRBV4-2 to TRBJ2-6; 7 bases are shared with TRBD1. Sequenced sample: peripheral blood mononuclear cells. The TCR originated in a man in his sixties with T-cell large granular lymphocyte leukemia. Some clones in this sample may be carry-over from other donors' samples. CDR3: CASSQDQGQLLPGANVLTF. The DNA for the CDR3 is TGTGCCAGCAGCCAAGATCAGGGACAGCTTCTTCCTGGGGCCAACGTCCTGACTTTC.